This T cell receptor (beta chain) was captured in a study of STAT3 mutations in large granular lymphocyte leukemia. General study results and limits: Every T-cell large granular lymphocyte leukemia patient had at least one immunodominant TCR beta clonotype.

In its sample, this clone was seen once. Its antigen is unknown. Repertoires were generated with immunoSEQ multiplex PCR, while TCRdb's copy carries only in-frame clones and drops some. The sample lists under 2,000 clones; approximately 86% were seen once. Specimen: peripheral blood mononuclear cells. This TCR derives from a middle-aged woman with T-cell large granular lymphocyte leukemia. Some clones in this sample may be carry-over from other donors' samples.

The CDR3 protein is CASMGGASYGYTF. In DNA form, the CDR3 reads TGTGCCAGCATGGGGGGGGCGAGCTATGGCTACACCTTC. The gene calls are TRBV27 and TRBJ1-2, with a tentative D call TRBD1 (6 bases). The CDR3 is made up of 13 amino acids. V lost 7 bases and J lost 4, with 13 bases in between. The germline V gene encodes CDR1 MNHEY and CDR2 SMNVEV (reference sequence).